This T cell receptor (beta chain) was identified in a study of OX40 agonist ivuxolimab in advanced cancers. Turning to the overall study: Ivuxolimab was a fully human IgG2 agonistic monoclonal antibody targeting the costimulatory receptor OX40 (CD134). Of the approximately 53 patients in dose escalation, 19 had hepatocellular carcinoma, about 15 had melanoma, 9 had renal cell carcinoma and 9 had head and neck cancer. Partial responses were achieved by three dose-escalation patients, of whom one had hepatocellular carcinoma and two had cutaneous melanoma. Patients were allowed to have had prior anti-PD-1, anti-PD-L1 or anti-CTLA-4 therapy, and approximately 40% of the dose-escalation patients had been treated with checkpoint inhibitors. The paper describes the monotherapy dose-escalation part (N of about 52 patients) of the phase I trial of ivuxolimab. Intravenous ivuxolimab was administered to patients every 2 weeks at six dose levels: 0.01, 0.1, 0.3, 1.5, 3 and 10 mg/kg. A male proportion of around 80% and a mean age of approximately 61 years, ranging from roughly 23 to 79, were recorded for the dose-escalation cohort. The purpose of peripheral TCRbeta sequencing was to test whether ivuxolimab changed TCR sequence diversity and led to clonal T-cell expansion.

V sheds 8 bases and J sheds 1 base, leaving 13 bases between their ends. From cysteine to phenylalanine, the CDR3 is 14 amino acids long. CDR3 DNA only is kept here, 42 bases in frame from base 1. The trial excluded patients who had a history of autoimmune disease or who were on systemic immunosuppression. Peripheral blood for TCR sequencing was collected from all dose cohorts at baseline, on cycle 4 day 1, and on cycle 7 day 1. Samples were obtained from an open-label, multicenter, first-in-human phase I dose-escalation trial of ivuxolimab. The trial enrolled adults with locally advanced or metastatic head and neck squamous cell, hepatocellular, melanoma or renal cell carcinoma. CD4+ and CD8+ T cells were sorted separately from peripheral blood before TCR sequencing. About this clone itself: Its antigen target is currently unknown. No much larger clone exists at a distance of one base, and base qualities are not known.

For sequencing of the TCRbeta CDR3 region, genomic DNA was extracted from the sorted cells. The immunoSEQ Assay was used to sequence the TCRbeta CDR3 regions. Here the immuneACCESS table is served through TCRdb, limited to in-frame sequences with V and J called. Missing clones are a known gap in these copies; in checked studies unresolved V genes cover under half, and the rest lacks a known reason. The sample table holds about 32,000 clones, of which roughly 89% were seen once. About 32% of the sample rests with the top ten. Findings and caveats that apply to the study as a whole: In the 0.1-3.0 mg/kg groups, partial responders had among the lowest normalized peripheral clonal expansion, particularly in CD8+ T cells. After ivuxolimab, more expanded clones were found on average in CD8+ T cells than in CD4+ T cells. Low levels of normalized T-cell clonal expansion were also seen in some patients who did not respond. At doses from 0.1 to 3.0 mg/kg, clonal expansion was seen in both CD4+ and CD8+ blood T cells between baseline and week 6. The antigen specificity of the peripheral T cells that underwent clonal expansion was not determined.

This TCR came from an adult with an advanced solid tumor such as melanoma, head and neck, liver or kidney cancer. The starting material was CD4+ or CD8+ T cells sorted from blood, obtained in a trial of the OX40 agonist ivuxolimab. The chain uses TRBV5-3 and TRBJ1-3, with TRBD1 tentatively as D gene (5 bases match). TRBV5-3 is identified as an open reading frame with a role that is uncertain. DNA sequence: TGTGCCAGCAGACCACAGGAATCTGGAAACACCATATATTTT. It translates to CASRPQESGNTIYF.